This T cell receptor beta chain stems from a study of T-cell reconstitution after alpha-beta-depleted transplantation in children. Study findings and constraints: Alpha-beta T cells about two months after transplant reportedly derived from several hundred expanded graft clones. From newly produced T cells came most of the T-cell counts and diversity one year after transplant.

A note on this clonotype: Its antigen is unknown.

Preparation of the TCRbeta library involved a method that used unique molecular identifiers. TCRdb itself ran the PCR reads through MiXCR, one entry per CDR3 protein. The sample yields 400,000 to 550,000 distinct CDR3 sequences, about 10% seen once. The V and J ends lost 2 bases and 0 bases respectively, with 11 bases between them. CDR3 size: 15 residues. Germline V gene sequence: CDR1 SEHNR, CDR2 FQNEAQ (reference sequence). The chain employs TRBV7-9 and TRBJ2-7, with D perhaps assigned TRBD1 or TRBD2 (6 bases each). The input for sequencing was PBMCs, taken before TCRalphabeta/CD19-depleted stem cell transplant. This TCR was sampled from a child aged 2 to 10 with inherited bone marrow failure, due to receive a stem cell transplant. The CDR3 coding sequence is TGTGCCAGCAGCTTATATACGGGGGCCTCCTACGAGCAGTACTTC. Its protein product is CASSLYTGASYEQYF.